The clone carrying this TCR beta chain was observed a single time. Profiled with immunoSEQ multiplex PCR; TCRdb holds only in-frame clones, not every one. The table includes roughly 81,000 clones, 97% detected once. This entry comes from a study of technical replicates of blood from a few donors. Trimming removed 5 bases from V and 2 bases from J, with 15 bases in between. Germline V gives CDR1 SGHVS, CDR2 FNYEAQ. The CDR3 extends over 15 amino acids. The sample was T cells isolated from PBMCs. The receptor's source is a human donor in good health. This chain links TRBV7-6 with TRBJ1-2; D not certain. The CDR3 nucleotides are TGTGCCAGCAGCCCAACCCTAGCCAGGAACTATGGCTACACCTTC. The encoded protein is CASSPTLARNYGYTF.